This is a list of T cell receptor beta chains from one sample in a study of T-cell memory formation after mild COVID-19. TCRdb independently ran MiXCR on the 5' RACE reads; one entry per CDR3 protein. The table lists roughly 170,000 distinct CDR3 sequences, under 20% of them singletons. Sequencing was done on a sample of PBMCs or a T cell subset sorted from them (not recorded which). The receptors here all came from a man aged 18 to 30 who had mild COVID-19 (a few samples of this study predate the infection). Cell type and time point are not known. Each CDR3 is given with its conserved first and last residue. D genes are given only for firm matches. Clone sizes are given selectively: once, few, many, or a class where the clone is expanded.

clone size	J gene	V gene	D gene	CDR3 DNA	CDR3 protein
once	TRBJ1-5	TRBV4-1	NA	TGCGCCAGCAGCCAAGATACTCCCAACGGTTGGGCCCGTGATCAGCCCCAGCATTTT	CASSQDTPNGWARDQPQHF
few	TRBJ1-3	TRBV29-1	NA	TGCAGCGTTGGAGGGGAAGGAACCATATATTTT	CSVGGEGTIYF
NA	TRBJ2-7	TRBV27	NA	TGTGCCAGCAGCTCCGGGGGCCGATCCTACGAGCAGTACTTC	CASSSGGRSYEQYF
few	TRBJ1-4	TRBV7-2	NA	TGTGCCAGCAGCTTACGGAGAACCGATGAAAAACTGTTTTTT	CASSLRRTDEKLFF
NA	TRBJ2-6	TRBV5-4	TRBD1	TGTGCCAGCAGCTTGGCGGGACAGGGGTCTGGGGCCAACGTCCTGACTTTC	CASSLAGQGSGANVLTF
NA	TRBJ2-2	TRBV12-3/TRBV12-4	TRBD1	TGTGCCAGCAGTCAGGGGGCTGGTACCGGGGAGCTGTTTTTT	CASSQGAGTGELFF
few	TRBJ2-3	TRBV7-8	TRBD2	TGTGCCAGCAGCTCTGGGACTAGCGGGGGGCTCACAGATACGCAGTATTTT	CASSSGTSGGLTDTQYF
NA	TRBJ1-3	TRBV5-6	TRBD1	TGTGCCAGCAGCGGACAGGGGTTTGGAAACACCATATATTTT	CASSGQGFGNTIYF
once	TRBJ1-2	TRBV20-1	NA	TGCAGTGTCCGATACTCTAACTATGGCTACACCTTC	CSVRYSNYGYTF
NA	TRBJ2-1	TRBV3-1	NA	TGTGCCAGCAGCCAAGGGGCAGGGGACATTAATGAGCAGTTCTTC	CASSQGAGDINEQFF
NA	TRBJ1-1	TRBV5-1	NA	TGCGCCAGCAGCTTCGCAGGGGCAGGCACTGAAGCTTTCTTT	CASSFAGAGTEAFF
few	TRBJ2-5	TRBV14	NA	TGTGCCAGCAGAAAATTGCCAGGGGAGACCCAGTACTTC	CASRKLPGETQYF
many	TRBJ1-1	TRBV2	NA	TGTGCCAGCAGCGCCGACAGGAACACTGAAGCTTTCTTT	CASSADRNTEAFF
NA	TRBJ1-1	TRBV7-9	TRBD1	TGTGCCAGCAGCCCCTACAGGGGGGGGTTGAACACTGAAGCTTTCTTT	CASSPYRGGLNTEAFF
NA	TRBJ2-5	TRBV12-3/TRBV12-4	TRBD1	TGTGCCAGCAGTGCCGGACAGGGTATCCTAGAGACCCAGTACTTC	CASSAGQGILETQYF
many	TRBJ2-3	TRBV5-1	NA	TGCGCCAGCAGTAATCAGGGCGCAGATACGCAGTATTTT	CASSNQGADTQYF
many	TRBJ2-5	TRBV5-1	TRBD1	TGCGCCAGCAGCTTGGCCGGACAGGGGGCTGAGACCCAGTACTTC	CASSLAGQGAETQYF
NA	TRBJ2-3	TRBV5-1	TRBD2	TGCGCCAGCAGCTTCGCTATAGCGGGCGCCACAGATACGCAGTATTTT	CASSFAIAGATDTQYF
few	TRBJ2-3	TRBV5-1	NA	TGCGCCAGCAGTTCGGAGGGGCCGAGAGATACGCAGTATTTT	CASSSEGPRDTQYF
NA	TRBJ1-2	TRBV7-2	TRBD1	TGTGCCAGCAGCTTAGCGAGGACAGGGAGGTCCGGTGGCTACACCTTC	CASSLARTGRSGGYTF
few	TRBJ2-7	TRBV12-3/TRBV12-4	NA	TGTGCCAGCACCCTAGACCAGGTCCGAGCCTACGAGCAGTACTTC	CASTLDQVRAYEQYF
NA	TRBJ2-3	TRBV5-1	TRBD2	TGCGCCAGCAGCTTGGGAAGACTAGCGGGGGGCCCAGATACGCAGTATTTT	CASSLGRLAGGPDTQYF
few	TRBJ1-2	TRBV2	TRBD1	TGTGCCAGCAGCGCGGGACAGGGGAGAGGTGGCTACACCTTC	CASSAGQGRGGYTF
NA	TRBJ2-5	TRBV5-1	NA	TGCGCCAGCAGCTTGTTCTTGACAGACCAAGAGACCCAGTACTTC	CASSLFLTDQETQYF
NA	TRBJ2-4	TRBV5-1	TRBD1	TGCGCCAGCAGATCCGGGACAGGAGAAAACATTCAGTACTTC	CASRSGTGENIQYF
many	TRBJ2-1	TRBV20-1	NA	TGCAGTGCTAGCACCCCGGGGAGCGGTAATTACAATGAGCAGTTCTTC	CSASTPGSGNYNEQFF
few	TRBJ2-5	TRBV5-1	TRBD1	TGCGCCAGCAGCAGGGCCCCGGGACAGGCAAGAGAGACCCAGTACTTC	CASSRAPGQARETQYF
few	TRBJ2-2	TRBV28	TRBD1	TGTGCCAGCAGACGGACAGGGGCTAAGGCCGGGGAGCTGTTTTTT	CASRRTGAKAGELFF
NA	TRBJ2-7	TRBV30	TRBD1	TGTGCCTGGGGACAGGCCTACGAGCAGTACTTC	CAWGQAYEQYF